This T cell receptor (beta chain) was recovered during a study of beta chain features in type 1 diabetes. Study background: The study found patients and healthy donors alike in age, gender and cell yields. Notes on the study in general: The similarity of naive, central memory and Treg TCRB repertoires appeared greater among patients than among healthy donors. Within each of all four CD4+ subsets, Type 1 diabetes patients had TCRB CDR3s that were moderately but significantly shorter.

Per the germline V gene, CDR1 is MNHNY and CDR2 is SVGAGI (reference sequence). V lost 5 bases to trimming and J lost 6 bases, with 10 bases between them. This CDR3 spans 12 amino acids. The study reverse transcribed the entire isolated RNA, so it sequenced expressed TCRB transcripts. Mean read depth for naive, central memory and regulatory T cell samples was around 3.5 million reads. The assay was immunoSEQ multiplex PCR, and TCRdb's table has in-frame clones only and misses some. Here the sample spans 100,000 to 150,000 clones, 9% being singletons. The sample holds a few counts of this clone. Its specificity is unknown.

This sequence originates from a man aged 25-40 years with type 1 diabetes. The V and J genes are TRBV6-6 and TRBJ1-1; maybe TRBD1 (6 bases). Sequencing used central memory CD4+ T cells from blood. DNA of the CDR3: TGTGCCAGCAGTCAACAGGGCTCTGAAGCTTTCTTT. Its translation: CASSQQGSEAFF.